One sample yielded the 9 T cell receptor beta chains listed below, sequenced in a study of beta chain features in type 1 diabetes. Every bit of the isolated RNA underwent reverse transcription, so sequencing read expressed TCRB transcripts. Data came from immunoSEQ multiplex PCR; TCRdb stores just in-frame clones and leaves some out. The data hold hundreds of thousands of clones, with about 14% observed a single time. The sequencing input was naive CD4+ T cells from blood. The receptors stem from a man between 18 and 35 years old in good health.

This clone appeared a few times. The chain links TRBV7-2 to TRBJ1-2; the D gene is possibly TRBD1 (5 bases). V lost 2 bases, J lost 6 bases, and 10 bases lay in between. Germline CDR1 reads SGHTA; CDR2 reads FQGNSA. This CDR3 spans 13 amino acids. CDR3 sequence reads: CASSLSGFHGYTF. For the CDR3, the DNA is TGTGCCAGCAGCTTATCAGGGTTCCATGGCTACACCTTC.

The genes are TRBV12-5 and TRBJ2-3; D is possibly TRBD1 or TRBD2 (5 bases each). Trimming left V 0 bases short and J 1 base short, with 14 bases between. From germline, CDR1 is LGHNT and CDR2 FRNRAP. CDR3 length: 17 amino acids. Here the CDR3 DNA reads TGTGCTAGTGGTTTGGTACTTGGGGGAGTAGGCACAGATACGCAGTATTTT. It yields the protein CASGLVLGGVGTDTQYF.

The V and J genes are TRBV6-5 and TRBJ1-4; 7 bases match TRBD1. Trimming cost V 4 bases and J 3 bases; bases outside gene matches: 8. Germline V gene sequence: CDR1 MNHEY, CDR2 SVGAGI. The CDR3 length is 16 residues. In nucleotides, the CDR3 is TGTGCCAGCAGTTCGATTTGGACAGGTTCTAATGAAAAACTGTTTTTT. Its translation: CASSSIWTGSNEKLFF.

The chain joins TRBV7-3 to TRBJ2-1; D is perhaps TRBD1 (7 bases). Germline V gives CDR1 SGHTA, CDR2 FQGTGA. V lost 8 bases to trimming and J lost 6 bases, with 17 bases between them. The CDR3 is made up of 14 amino acids. CDR3 loop: CASRRQGGSNEQFF. In DNA form, the CDR3 reads TGTGCCAGCCGGAGACAGGGAGGATCCAATGAGCAGTTCTTC.

This clone has more than one count but fewer than ten. The chain is built from TRBV7-2 and TRBJ2-3; D call uncertain. CDR3 length: 11 amino acids. V lost 5 bases and J lost 10, with 10 bases in between. From germline, CDR1 is SGHTA and CDR2 FQGNSA. The DNA of the CDR3 is TGTGCCAGCAGCCGAGGCATATCGCAGTATTTT. As protein: CASSRGISQYF.

This clone was counted a few times. CDR3 DNA: TGTGCCAGTAGTCGGGCAGCCTCCTACGAGCAGTACTTC. It yields the protein CASSRAASYEQYF. J is TRBJ2-7 and V is TRBV19; D not resolved. Germline-derived CDR1 and CDR2 are LNHDA and SQIVND (reference sequence). V was trimmed by 5 bases and J by 0 bases, leaving 8 bases between them. The CDR3 totals 13 residues.

This clone was found a few times. Additional DNA sequences in this sample encode the identical CDR3. The chain has TRBV9 and TRBJ2-5, with TRBD1 identical over 7 bases. V was clipped by 2 bases and J by 5 bases; unmatched bases: 0. The CDR3 spans 12 residues. The germline V gene encodes CDR1 SGDLS and CDR2 YYNGEE. CDR3 residues: CASSVRGETQYF. Here the CDR3 DNA reads TGTGCCAGCAGCGTCAGGGGGGAGACCCAGTACTTC. Drawing the rest from reference TRBV9 and TRBJ2-5, the complete variable domain is DSGVTQTPKHLITATGQRVTLRCSPRSGDLSVYWYQQSLDQGLQFLIQYYNGEERAKGNILERFSAQQFPDLHSELNLSSLELGDSALYFCASSVRGETQYFGPGTRLLVL.

The rearrangement joins TRBV28 to TRBJ1-1; D unclear. Germline V gives CDR1 MDHEN, CDR2 SYDVKM. CDR3 length: 16 residues. V lost 1 base and J lost 0, with 12 bases in between. The CDR3 region is CASSLLRGMMNTEAFF. CDR3 nucleotide sequence: TGTGCCAGCAGTTTATTGCGGGGAATGATGAACACTGAAGCTTTCTTT.

This clone was seen a few times. Other DNA sequences of this sample code for an identical CDR3. The V and J genes are TRBV25-1 and TRBJ2-1, with TRBD1 identical over 10 bases. Germline V gene data show CDR1 as MGHDK and CDR2 as SYGVNS. The CDR3 loop spans 16 amino acids. The junction had 8 bases not matched to a gene; V was cut back by 6 bases and J by 3 bases. Here the CDR3 DNA reads TGTGCCAGCAGCCGTCCCGGGACAGGGGACTACAATGAGCAGTTCTTC. As protein: CASSRPGTGDYNEQFF.